Described below is a single T cell receptor beta chain sequence and its context. Its antigen is not identified. The data stem from a study of CD8 T cells in Susac syndrome. The length of the CDR3 is 15 residues. Per the germline V gene, CDR1 is DFQATT and CDR2 is SNEGSKA (reference sequence). Losses at the gene ends were 0 bases for V and 0 bases for J; bases not matched to a gene: 4. cDNA came from about 0.5 to 1 ug RNA primed by random hexamers. The method of amplification for TCR beta CDR3 was immunoSEQ multiplex PCR, covering 54 Vbeta and 13 Jbeta. TCRdb processed the immunoSEQ multiplex PCR reads anew with MiXCR; each CDR3 protein has one entry. The sample includes roughly 88,000 distinct CDR3 sequences, about 95% of them seen just once. General study findings and limits: Among people with Susac, CD8+ clonal expansion was greatest in TEMRA cells and active patients. In total CD8+ repertoires, fewer than 20 Susac-specific public clones were found, and in CD8+ TEMRA repertoires, several were found.

Sequencing was done on a sample of CD8+ T cells from PBMCs. The gene calls are TRBV20-1 and TRBJ2-7; 8 bases map to TRBD1. The sequence was obtained from a human donor with Susac syndrome. The chain's CDR3 is CSARDRDRSSYEQYV. CDR3 DNA sequence: TGCAGTGCTAGAGATAGGGACAGGAGCTCCTACGAGCAGTACGTC.